These 22 T cell receptor beta chains originate from one sample sequenced in a study of blood T cells in healthy people across ages. A second PCR, run for roughly 7 to 12 cycles, used a sample-barcoded 5' primer plus a J-beta primer mix. A single record per CDR3 protein comes from TCRdb applying MiXCR to the 5' RACE reads. The profile shows over 600,000 distinct CDR3 sequences, 35% to 50% of them singletons. The sequenced material came from blood. Receptors were obtained from an elderly man in good health.

This clonotype was counted between two and nine times. At one boundary the junction diverges from the germline segment, which might be a read error. V and J are TRBV20-1 and TRBJ2-5; D remains ambiguous. The CDR3 spans 13 residues. Germline-derived CDR1 and CDR2 are DFQATT and SNEGSKA (reference sequence). The DNA for the CDR3 is TGCAGTGCGAGAGGCCTACTACAAGAGACCCAGTACTTC. Its protein is CSARGLLQETQYF.

The V call is TRBV7-2, the J call TRBJ2-3, with 14 bases matching TRBD2. Trimming removed 4 bases from V and 5 bases from J; junction bases left unmatched: 5. This CDR3 is 16 amino acids long. The V gene's germline CDR1 is SGHTA and CDR2 FQGNSA. As DNA, the CDR3 is TGTGCCAGCAGCTCAAGGACTAGCGGGAGGATAGATACGCAGTATTTT. This encodes CASSSRTSGRIDTQYF.

The chain joins TRBV28 to TRBJ2-1; D is possibly TRBD2 (6 bases). CDR1 is MDHEN, CDR2 SYDVKM, per germline. CDR3 length: 15 residues. Deletions cut 5 bases from V and 13 bases from J, with 24 bases between. CDR3 amino acids: CASSPAGRDGETQFF. The CDR3 DNA reads as TGTGCCAGCAGTCCCGCCGGGCGGGATGGAGAGACCCAGTTCTTC.

In its sample, this clonotype was seen many times. The chain joins TRBV20-1 to TRBJ2-7, with D hard to call. V gave up 0 bases and J gave up 4 bases, with 13 bases separating them. CDR3 length: 14 residues. Germline V gene data show CDR1 as DFQATT and CDR2 as SNEGSKA (reference sequence). CDR3 sequence: CSARDPQPRYEQYF. In DNA, the CDR3 is TGCAGTGCTAGAGATCCCCAACCACGATACGAGCAGTACTTC.

In DNA, the CDR3 is TGTGCCAGCAGCCGAGGGAGGGACAATACGCAGTATTTT. This codes for CASSRGRDNTQYF. The chain employs TRBV11-3 and TRBJ2-3; tentatively, D is TRBD2 (7 bases). The CDR3 sequence is 13 residues long. The germline V and J ends were trimmed by 5 bases and 7 bases, with 13 bases remaining between them. Germline V CDR1 and CDR2: SGHNT, YENEEA. Filled out from reference TRBV11-3 and TRBJ2-3, the complete variable domain reads EAGVVQSPRYKIIEKKQPVAFWCNPISGHNTLYWYLQNLGQGPELLIRYENEEAVDDSQLPKDRFSAERLKGVDSTLKIQPAELGDSAVYLCASSRGRDNTQYFGPGTRLTVL.

This chain connects TRBV6-2 or TRBV6-3 to TRBJ1-5; TRBD1 might be the D (5 bases). The CDR3 has 14 residues. Trimming stripped 10 bases from V and 6 bases from J, with 19 bases between. Germline V gene sequence: CDR1 MNHEY, CDR2 SVGEGT. In nucleotides, the CDR3 is TGTGCCACTACCGGGACTCAAAAAGGTCAGCCCCAGCATTTT. This sequence encodes CATTGTQKGQPQHF.

This clonotype was seen only a few times. J is TRBJ1-2 and V is TRBV20-1, with 9 bases that match TRBD1. CDR1 and CDR2 from the germline V gene are DFQATT and SNEGSKA (reference sequence). The CDR3 totals 14 residues. V lost 5 bases to trimming and J lost 4 bases; unmatched junction nucleotides: 8. CDR3 amino acids: CSAAETTGGYGYTF. CDR3 nucleotides: TGCAGTGCTGCCGAGACGACAGGGGGCTATGGCTACACCTTC.

This clonotype was observed a few times. This chain connects TRBV12-3 or TRBV12-4 to TRBJ2-3, with D uncertain. This CDR3 comprises 15 residues. V lost 4 bases and J lost 0, with 11 bases in between. The CDR3 region is CASSSLTESTDTQYF. CDR3 nucleotides: TGTGCCAGCAGTTCCTTGACGGAGAGCACAGATACGCAGTATTTT.

The genes are TRBV4-3 and TRBJ2-1; D remains unclear. Trimming pared 6 bases from V and 1 base from J, leaving 10 bases between. The CDR3 extends over 14 amino acids. Germline V gene sequence: CDR1 LGHNA, CDR2 YSLEER. The CDR3 reads CASRSATSYNEQFF. In DNA, the CDR3 is TGCGCCAGCAGGTCCGCAACGTCCTACAATGAGCAGTTCTTC.

This sequence joins TRBV30 and TRBJ1-2; D remains unclear. The length of the CDR3 is 15 residues. CDR1 and CDR2 (germline): GTSNPN, SVGIG (reference sequence). The V end lost 0 bases, the J end lost 0 bases, and 11 bases lay between the germline ends. This chain's CDR3 is CAWSVSETTNYGYTF. CDR3 DNA: TGTGCCTGGAGTGTGTCCGAGACCACTAACTATGGCTACACCTTC.

V gene TRBV20-1 combines with J gene TRBJ2-7, with D possibly TRBD1 on 6 matching bases. Germline V lookup: CDR1 DFQATT, CDR2 SNEGSKA (reference sequence). Trimming pared 3 bases from V and 3 bases from J, leaving 12 bases between. The CDR3 is made up of 13 amino acids. For the CDR3, the DNA is TGCAGTGCTAGCCGGGACATCGACTACGAGCAGTACTTC. As protein: CSASRDIDYEQYF.

This rearrangement joins TRBV19 to TRBJ2-1; D is undetermined. The CDR3 totals 9 residues. Germline CDR1 LNHDA, CDR2 SQIVND (reference sequence). With 11 bases removed from V and 9 bases from J, the gap between germline ends came to 8 bases. The CDR3 here is CALQSEQFF. CDR3 DNA: TGTGCCCTTCAATCTGAGCAGTTCTTC.

The chain employs TRBV29-1 and TRBJ1-2, with TRBD1 matching over 10 bases. With 3 bases clipped from V and 5 bases from J, the junction kept 6 bases outside the gene matches. Germline CDR1 and CDR2: SQVTM and ANQGSEA. The CDR3 runs to 14 residues. The CDR3 DNA reads TGCAGCGTTGATGGACAGGGGGGTCAGTATGGCTACACCTTC. Protein sequence: CSVDGQGGQYGYTF.

The J gene is TRBJ1-1, the V gene TRBV29-1; 7 nucleotides agree with TRBD1. Per the germline V gene, CDR1 is SQVTM and CDR2 is ANQGSEA. Losses at the gene ends were 4 bases for V and 3 bases for J; bases not matched to a gene: 5. The length of the CDR3 is 13 residues. This CDR3 is CSVARGGDTEAFF. CDR3 bases: TGCAGCGTTGCCAGGGGGGGTGACACTGAAGCTTTCTTT.

At least ten counts were recorded for this clonotype. The chain is built from TRBV7-2 and TRBJ2-3; 11 nucleotides agree with TRBD2. The V gene end was trimmed by 5 bases and the J gene end by 0 bases; junction bases not matched to a gene: 4. CDR1 is SGHTA and CDR2 is FQGNSA in the germline V gene. This CDR3 spans 16 amino acids. For the CDR3, the DNA is TGTGCCAGCAGCCTCATAGCGGGAGGGAGCACAGATACGCAGTATTTT. It encodes CASSLIAGGSTDTQYF.

The CDR3 nucleotides are TGTGCCAGCAGTTACACCGGGACAGCCGTACAGTACTTC. It is translated as CASSYTGTAVQYF. V gene TRBV6-2 or TRBV6-3 combines with J gene TRBJ2-7; TRBD1 agrees at 7 bases. CDR1 MNHEY and CDR2 SVGEGT come from the germline V gene. J was trimmed by 10 bases and V by 2 bases; bases with no gene match: 8. The CDR3 is 13 residues long.

Turning to this clonotype: A much bigger clone sits one base away, suggesting this may be a read error. J is TRBJ2-7 and V is TRBV10-3, with 7 nucleotides matching TRBD1. Germline trimming cut 2 bases from V and 6 bases from J; bases unmatched to any gene: 10. Germline V lookup: CDR1 ENHRY, CDR2 SYGVKD. This CDR3 has 15 amino acids. In DNA form, the CDR3 reads TGTGCCATCAGTGAGATTGAGGGGGCAAGGTGCGAGCAGTACTTC. Its protein product is CAISEIEGARCEQYF.

The chain is built from TRBV21-1 and TRBJ2-1. TRBV21-1 is a known pseudogene. The CDR3 runs 13 residues. DNA of the CDR3: TGTGCCAGCAGCAAAGCGCCCGAATCCGAGCAGTTCTTC. It yields the protein CASSKAPESEQFF.

This clonotype has at least ten counts. The CDR3, as DNA: TGTGCCAGCAGCGTGAGGGGAGGGGCCGGGGAGCTGTTTTTT. This encodes CASSVRGGAGELFF. The genes are TRBV9 and TRBJ2-2; 7 nucleotides agree with TRBD2. The CDR3 spans 14 residues. The germline CDR1 and CDR2 sequences are SGDLS and YYNGEE. V lost 2 bases, J lost 6 bases, and 4 bases stayed unmatched.

This clonotype turned up a few times. The chain links TRBV20-1 to TRBJ2-5, with 10 bases matching TRBD2. The J segment lost 11 bases and the V segment lost 2 bases, leaving 17 bases of the junction unmatched. Germline V gives CDR1 DFQATT, CDR2 SNEGSKA (reference sequence). The CDR3 sequence is 16 residues long. CDR3 DNA: TGCAGTGCTAGACTTTGGACTAGCGGAGCCGGGAATGAGCAGTACTTC. It specifies CSARLWTSGAGNEQYF.

The rearrangement joins TRBV6-1 to TRBJ1-5; 8 bases line up with TRBD1. Germline V gives CDR1 MNHNS, CDR2 SASEGT. The CDR3 is made up of 16 amino acids. The V gene end was trimmed by 2 bases and the J gene end by 2 bases; junction bases not matched to a gene: 5. The DNA of the CDR3 is TGTGCCAGCAGTGAATGGACAGGGTTCGGCAATCAGCCCCAGCATTTT. It translates to CASSEWTGFGNQPQHF.

The V gene is TRBV12-3 or TRBV12-4, the J gene TRBJ2-3; a weak D match, TRBD2 (6 bases). This CDR3 contains 14 residues. The V end lost 2 bases, the J end lost 3 bases, and 9 bases lay between the germline ends. The CDR3 region is CASSLFGGTDTQYF. As DNA, the CDR3 is TGTGCCAGCAGTTTATTCGGGGGAACAGATACGCAGTATTTT.